This T cell receptor (beta chain) was sequenced during a study of CD8 T cells in Susac syndrome. Study-level points and caveats: The relatively small number of individuals in the TCR sequencing and HLA analysis was acknowledged by the study.

Notes on this clonotype: Its antigen is undetermined.

A quantity of roughly 0.5 to 1 ug RNA underwent reverse transcription using random hexamers. TCRdb re-derived calls from the immunoSEQ multiplex PCR reads in MiXCR, one entry per CDR3 protein. The sample has 40,000 to 60,000 distinct CDR3 sequences, 90% to 95% seen once. Trimming removed 5 bases at V and 2 bases at J, with 17 bases between. The CDR3 has 16 residues. Germline CDR1 is SGHTA and CDR2 is FQGTGA. This sequence originates from a human donor with multiple sclerosis. Input material: CD8+ T cells from PBMCs. The V and J genes are TRBV7-3 and TRBJ2-3; TRBD2 is a possible D gene (6 bases). The CDR3 sequence is CASSLLASPVTDTQYF. CDR3 sequence (DNA): TGTGCCAGCAGCCTACTAGCCTCCCCAGTCACAGATACGCAGTATTTT.